These T cell receptor beta chains were read from a single sample in a study of identifying expanded T cells in peripheral blood. Generated by immunoSEQ multiplex PCR, the TCRdb table keeps only in-frame clones and is missing some. The sample lists around 94,000 clones; about nine tenths were seen once. What was sequenced was blood. The receptors originated from a person aged 18 to 70 in good health. CDR3s include the opening cysteine and the closing phenylalanine or tryptophan.

J: TRBJ1-3
V: TRBV30
CDR3: CAWTLRVGSGNTIYF

J: TRBJ2-2
V: TRBV19
CDR3: CASSGRTRTTGELFF

J: TRBJ2-3
V: TRBV28
CDR3: CASSRAGAGGRTDTQYF

J: TRBJ2-2
V: TRBV2
CDR3: CASTYLASTGELFF

J: TRBJ2-1
V: TRBV7-9
CDR3: CASTKPAFDEQFF

J: TRBJ2-3
V: TRBV25-1
CDR3: CASSELAGSDTQYF

J: TRBJ1-5
V: TRBV6-1
CDR3: CASSDWGNQPQHF

J: TRBJ2-1
V: TRBV7-2
CDR3: CASNPAGGSSYNEQFF

J: TRBJ2-7
V: TRBV6-5
CDR3: CASTGGLPYEQYF

J: TRBJ2-2
V: TRBV19
CDR3: CASSKLTENTGELFF

J: TRBJ2-7
V: TRBV7-8
CDR3: CASSSNLNYEQYF

J: TRBJ2-5
V: TRBV7-9
CDR3: CASSLGPRETQYF

J: TRBJ2-1
V: TRBV7-3
CDR3: CASSLYATYNEQFF

J: TRBJ1-2
V: TRBV30
CDR3: CAWSLQGVGGYTF

J: TRBJ2-3
V: TRBV5-1
CDR3: CASSTGNTDTQYF

J: TRBJ2-5
V: TRBV10-3
CDR3: CAIKDRVQETQYF

J: TRBJ2-1
V: TRBV7-5
CDR3: CARSFGPYNEQFF

J: TRBJ1-2
V: TRBV5-4
CDR3: CASSLGTELVYGYTF

J: TRBJ2-2
V: TRBV4-1
CDR3: CASSLRGGGTGELFF

J: TRBJ2-7
V: TRBV2
CDR3: CASRTGTYSYEQYF

J: TRBJ2-3
V: TRBV5-8
CDR3: CASSLAAGFSTDTQYF

J: TRBJ2-7
V: TRBV5-4
CDR3: CASSPDRVNEQYF

J: TRBJ2-7
V: TRBV6-6
CDR3: CASRKAGGSSYEQYF

J: TRBJ1-4
V: TRBV7-9
CDR3: CASRPGTEHEKLFF

J: TRBJ2-5
V: TRBV29-1
CDR3: CSVAAGGTQETQYF